This T cell receptor (beta chain) was profiled in a study of T cell repertoires in aging, cancer and after chemotherapy. Study overall: Donors were grouped into six age bands spanning 30 or younger through 70 or older. The study's findings and limits: Across the chemotherapy interval, each cancer cohort showed higher median generation probability, suggesting thymic rebound. Compared with age-matched healthy donors, untreated hematological or solid cancer patients showed higher blood TCR clonality.

Peripheral blood genomic DNA, not sorted cells or RNA, was the template. On this clonotype: Its antigen is not identified.

Multiplex touch-down PCR with TRB-A/B primers amplified rearranged V-D-J TRB sequences. TCRdb passed the multiplex PCR reads through MiXCR, listing each CDR3 protein once. The repertoire includes under 7,000 distinct CDR3 sequences, roughly 23% of them detected once, and roughly 2.5% sits in the top ten. V lost 2 bases and J 4 bases, leaving 14 bases between the germline ends. CDR1 MDHEN and CDR2 SYDVKM come from the germline V gene. This CDR3 spans 15 amino acids. The clonotype was recovered from a human donor with a blood cancer. Source material: blood. The rearrangement uses TRBV28 and TRBJ2-5; D may be TRBD1 (5 bases). The DNA for the CDR3 is TGTGCCAGCAGTTTAGCGGCAGGGCATTCAGAGACCCAGTACTTC. Translating it yields CASSLAAGHSETQYF.